This TCR beta chain originates from a study of blood T cell repertoires in COVID-19. Study details: Italy, Spain and the United States were the sources of the convalescent and acute COVID-19 samples. In each case, the material was cDNA or gDNA derived from T cells, B-cell-depleted T cells, or PBMCs.

The data were produced by immunoSEQ multiplex PCR, yet TCRdb's version contains in-frame clones alone and is incomplete. The sample lists about 120,000 clones, around four fifths occurring once. This clone was seen just once. The CDR3 has 15 residues. Germline V gene sequence: CDR1 SGHKS, CDR2 YYEKEE (reference sequence). The trim removed 0 bases at V and 4 bases at J, leaving 3 bases unmatched. The source is a man between 65 and 80 years old with active or convalescent COVID-19. The chain joins TRBV5-5 to TRBJ1-4; 7 positions agree with TRBD1. Input material: peripheral blood. The CDR3 DNA reads TGTGCCAGCAGCTTGGTTGGGACAGTTAATGAAAAACTGTTTTTT. Encoded protein: CASSLVGTVNEKLFF.